This TCR beta chain was found in a study of blood T cell repertoires in COVID-19. The table came from immunoSEQ multiplex PCR; TCRdb's copy has only in-frame clones and leaves some out. The repertoire holds hundreds of thousands of clones, with roughly 85% as singletons. V dropped 5 bases and J dropped 2 bases, with 9 bases sitting between them. Germline CDR1 is KGHDR and CDR2 is SFDVKD. CDR3 size: 13 residues. Individuals drawn from 20 to 25 US areas were roughly 18 to 95 years old. What the recovered Cohort 3 donors had was two negative PCRs, clearance, or symptom resolution. This chain connects TRBV24-1 to TRBJ2-7, with a possible D match to TRBD1 (5 bases). The sample taken for sequencing was PBMCs or T cells enriched from blood (not recorded which). The TCR comes from a man aged 35-49 years who had recovered from COVID-19. CDR3 protein: CATSAPGTYEQYF. The CDR3 nucleotides read TGTGCCACCAGTGCTCCAGGGACCTACGAGCAGTACTTC.